What follows are 10 T cell receptor beta chains derived from one specimen sequenced in a study of T cell responses to AZD1222 COVID-19 vaccine. The table came from immunoSEQ multiplex PCR; TCRdb's copy has only in-frame clones and leaves some out. The sample comprises about 56,000 clones, 75% to 90% of which are singletons, and around 16% rests with the top ten. Specimen: peripheral blood, collected on day 0 of AZD1222 vaccination. All receptors derive from an adult in good health.

The chain joins TRBV6-5 to TRBJ2-1, with D perhaps matching TRBD1 or TRBD2 (5 bases each). In germline, CDR1 is MNHEY, CDR2 SVGAGI. This CDR3 has 12 residues. Between the trimmed V and J ends, which lost 6 bases and 4 bases, there was a span of 7 bases. The CDR3 loop reads CASRGRYNEQFF. For the CDR3, the DNA is TGTGCCAGCAGGGGACGGTACAATGAGCAGTTCTTC.

This chain uses TRBV6-5 with TRBJ1-3, with TRBD1 as a possible D gene (5 bases). The V gene lost 5 bases and the J gene lost 11 bases, with 10 bases spanning the gap. The CDR3 loop spans 11 amino acids. Germline V gives CDR1 MNHEY, CDR2 SVGAGI. The CDR3 DNA reads as TGTGCCAGCAGTACCCAGGGCGCCATATATTTT. This codes for CASSTQGAIYF.

The chain couples TRBV19 to TRBJ2-5, with D hard to call. CDR3 length equals 13 residues. Trimming removed 5 bases at V and 2 bases at J, with 9 bases between. Germline CDR1 is LNHDA and CDR2 is SQIVND (reference sequence). The CDR3, as DNA: TGTGCCAGTAGTTTGCCAGGACAAGAGACCCAGTACTTC. Protein product: CASSLPGQETQYF.

The V call is TRBV5-1, the J call TRBJ2-1, with D unclear. Germline loops: CDR1 SGHRS, CDR2 YFSETQ. V was pared by 0 bases and J by 2 bases, with 12 bases between. CDR3 length: 16 residues. The DNA for the CDR3 is TGCGCCAGCAGCTTGGAGGGTAGCCCCACCTACAATGAGCAGTTCTTC. This translates into CASSLEGSPTYNEQFF.

The CDR3, as DNA: TGTGCCAGCAGTTCCCGGGGGGTGGCAAAAACTGAAGCTTTCTTT. Translating gives CASSSRGVAKTEAFF. The chain combines TRBV6-5 with TRBJ1-1, with D maybe TRBD1 (5 bases). Looked up from germline, CDR1 is MNHEY and CDR2 is SVGAGI. The CDR3 runs to 15 residues. V was pared by 4 bases and J by 5 bases, with 17 bases between.

This sequence joins TRBV7-6 and TRBJ2-4; 7 nucleotides match TRBD2. This CDR3 comprises 15 residues. The trim removed 5 bases at V and 1 base at J, leaving 5 bases unmatched. Germline CDR1 SGHVS, CDR2 FNYEAQ. CDR3 DNA sequence: TGTGCCAGCAGCCCAAACGGGGGGGCCAAAAACATTCAGTACTTC. Encoded protein: CASSPNGGAKNIQYF.

V usage is TRBV5-6 and J usage is TRBJ2-7, with D unresolved. CDR1 and CDR2 from the germline V gene are SGHDT and YYEEEE. The V end lost 3 bases, the J end lost 2 bases, and 15 bases lay between the germline ends. CDR3 length equals 15 residues. In nucleotides, the CDR3 is TGTGCCAGCAGCTCCCTACTGCAGGCACCCTACGAGCAGTACTTC. This gives the protein CASSSLLQAPYEQYF.

The chain has TRBV30 and TRBJ1-6; 9 bases line up with TRBD1. Germline values: CDR1 GTSNPN, CDR2 SVGIG (reference sequence). V dropped 3 bases and J dropped 9; count of bases not matched to a gene: 9. The CDR3 runs 15 residues. The CDR3 here is CAWRARDRAASPLHF. DNA for the CDR3: TGTGCCTGGAGGGCCCGGGACAGGGCAGCTTCACCCCTCCACTTT.

The chain employs TRBV7-9 and TRBJ2-7; no reliable D call. Germline V CDR1 and CDR2: SEHNR, FQNEAQ (reference sequence). The CDR3 covers 15 residues. Trimming cost V 5 bases and J 2 bases, with 16 bases left between them. CDR3 loop: CASSPPMDETYEQYF. CDR3 DNA sequence: TGTGCCAGCAGCCCCCCGATGGATGAAACCTACGAGCAGTACTTC. Using reference TRBV7-9 and TRBJ2-7 for the parts outside the CDR3, the full variable domain is DTGVSQNPRHKITKRGQNVTFRCDPISEHNRLYWYRQTLGQGPEFLTYFQNEAQLEKSRLLSDRFSAERPKGSFSTLEIQRTEQGDSAMYLCASSPPMDETYEQYFGPGTRLTVT.

There are a few counts of this clone. CDR3 sequence: CSASWEAQTAGNTIYF. The CDR3 nucleotides read TGCAGTGCTAGTTGGGAGGCTCAAACTGCCGGAAACACCATATATTTT. V and J are TRBV20-1 and TRBJ1-3; D is ambiguous. Trimming cost V 3 bases and J 4 bases, with 19 bases left between them. This CDR3 region has 16 residues. Germline CDR1 is DFQATT and CDR2 is SNEGSKA (reference sequence).